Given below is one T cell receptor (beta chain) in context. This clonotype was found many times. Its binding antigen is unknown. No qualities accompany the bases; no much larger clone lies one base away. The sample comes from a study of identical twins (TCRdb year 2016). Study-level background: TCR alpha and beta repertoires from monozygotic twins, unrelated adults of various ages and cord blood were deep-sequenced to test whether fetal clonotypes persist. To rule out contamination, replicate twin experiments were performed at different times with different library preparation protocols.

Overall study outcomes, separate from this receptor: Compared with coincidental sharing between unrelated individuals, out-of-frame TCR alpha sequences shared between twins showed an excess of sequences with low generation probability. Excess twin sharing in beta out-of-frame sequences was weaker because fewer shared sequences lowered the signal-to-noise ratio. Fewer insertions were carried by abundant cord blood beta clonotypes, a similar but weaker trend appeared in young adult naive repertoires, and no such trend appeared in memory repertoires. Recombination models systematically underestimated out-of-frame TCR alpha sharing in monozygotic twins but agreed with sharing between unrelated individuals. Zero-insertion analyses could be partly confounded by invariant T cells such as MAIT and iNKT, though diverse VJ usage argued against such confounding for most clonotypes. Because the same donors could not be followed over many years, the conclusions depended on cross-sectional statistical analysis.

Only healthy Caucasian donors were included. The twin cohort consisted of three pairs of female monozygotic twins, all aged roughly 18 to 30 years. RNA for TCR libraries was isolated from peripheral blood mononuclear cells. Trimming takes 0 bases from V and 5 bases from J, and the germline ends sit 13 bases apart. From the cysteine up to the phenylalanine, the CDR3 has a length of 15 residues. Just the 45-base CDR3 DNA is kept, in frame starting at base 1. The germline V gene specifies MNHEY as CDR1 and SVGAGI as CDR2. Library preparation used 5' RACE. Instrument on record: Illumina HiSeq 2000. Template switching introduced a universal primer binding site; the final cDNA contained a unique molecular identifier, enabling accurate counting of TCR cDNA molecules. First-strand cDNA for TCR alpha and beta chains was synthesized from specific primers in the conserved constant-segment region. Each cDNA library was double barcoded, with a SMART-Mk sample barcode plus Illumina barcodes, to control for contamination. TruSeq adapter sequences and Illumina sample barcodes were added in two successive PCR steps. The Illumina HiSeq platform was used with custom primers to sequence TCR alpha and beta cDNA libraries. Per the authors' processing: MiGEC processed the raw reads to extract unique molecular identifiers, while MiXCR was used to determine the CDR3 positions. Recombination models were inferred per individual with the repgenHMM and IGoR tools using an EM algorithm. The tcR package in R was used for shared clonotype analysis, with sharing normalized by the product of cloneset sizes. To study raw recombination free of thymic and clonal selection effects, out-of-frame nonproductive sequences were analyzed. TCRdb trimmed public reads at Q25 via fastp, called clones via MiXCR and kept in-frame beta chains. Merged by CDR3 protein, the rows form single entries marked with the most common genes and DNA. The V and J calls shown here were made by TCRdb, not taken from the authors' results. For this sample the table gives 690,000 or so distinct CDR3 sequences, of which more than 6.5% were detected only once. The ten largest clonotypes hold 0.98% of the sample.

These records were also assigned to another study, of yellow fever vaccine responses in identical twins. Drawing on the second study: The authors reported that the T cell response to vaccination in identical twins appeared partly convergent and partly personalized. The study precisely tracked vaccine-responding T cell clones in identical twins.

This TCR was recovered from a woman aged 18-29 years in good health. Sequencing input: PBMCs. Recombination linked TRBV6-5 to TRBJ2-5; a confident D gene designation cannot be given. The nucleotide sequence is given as TGTGCCAGCAGTTACTCGAATCTGGGGTGGGAGACCCAGTACTTC. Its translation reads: CASSYSNLGWETQYF.